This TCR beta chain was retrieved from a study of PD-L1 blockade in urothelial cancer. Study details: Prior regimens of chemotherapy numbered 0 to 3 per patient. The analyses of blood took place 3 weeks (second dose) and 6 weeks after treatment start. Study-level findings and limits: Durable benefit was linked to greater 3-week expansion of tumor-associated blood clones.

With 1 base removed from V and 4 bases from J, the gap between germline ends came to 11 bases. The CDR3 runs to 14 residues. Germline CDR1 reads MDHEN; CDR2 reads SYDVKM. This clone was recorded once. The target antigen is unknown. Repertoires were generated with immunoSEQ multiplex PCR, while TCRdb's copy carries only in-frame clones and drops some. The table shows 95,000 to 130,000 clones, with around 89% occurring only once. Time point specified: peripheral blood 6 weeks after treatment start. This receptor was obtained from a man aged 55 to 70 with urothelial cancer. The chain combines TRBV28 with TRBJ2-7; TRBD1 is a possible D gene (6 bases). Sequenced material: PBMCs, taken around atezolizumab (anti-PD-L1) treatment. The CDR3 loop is CASSLYPGEYEQYF. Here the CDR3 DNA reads TGTGCCAGCAGTTTATACCCAGGGGAGTACGAGCAGTACTTC. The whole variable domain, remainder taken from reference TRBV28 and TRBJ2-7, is DVKVTQSSRYLVKRTGEKVFLECVQDMDHENMFWYRQDPGLGLRLIYFSYDVKMKEKGDIPEGYSVSREKKERFSLILESASTNQTSMYLCASSLYPGEYEQYFGPGTRLTVT.